Sequencing of this TCR beta chain was carried out in a study of identifying expanded T cells in peripheral blood. Study-level findings and limits: Technical replicates showed about 1.1 changed clones; around 2 weeks roughly 16; four weeks 19.

Germline V gene lookup returns CDR1 MNHNS and CDR2 SASEGT. Trimming shortened V by 3 bases and J by 5 bases, and 13 bases separated the two germline ends. This CDR3 is built from 14 residues. Concerning this clone itself: The antigen is unknown.

Profiling relied on immunoSEQ multiplex PCR, and the TCRdb table lists in-frame clones only, not all of them. This table holds under 100,000 clones, 80% to 90% found once. The sample comprised blood. The J gene is TRBJ1-2, the V gene TRBV6-1, with a tentative D call TRBD1 (5 bases). The origin of this receptor is a person between 18 and 75 years old in good health. The CDR3 region has the DNA TGTGCCAGCAGTGAGGGACCTCAATGGTATGGCTACACCTTC. Translation: CASSEGPQWYGYTF.